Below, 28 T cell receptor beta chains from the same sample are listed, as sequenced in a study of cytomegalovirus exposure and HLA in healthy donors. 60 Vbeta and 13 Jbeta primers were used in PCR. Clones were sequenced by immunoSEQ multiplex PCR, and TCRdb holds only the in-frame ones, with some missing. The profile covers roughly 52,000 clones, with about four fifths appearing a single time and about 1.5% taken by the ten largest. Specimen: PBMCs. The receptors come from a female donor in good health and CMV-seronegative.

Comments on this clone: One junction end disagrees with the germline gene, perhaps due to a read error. The CDR3 spells CATEKGAMGEQYF. CDR3 bases: TGTGCCACCGAGAAGGGGGCGATGGGGGAGCAGTACTTT. The chain combines TRBV2 with TRBJ2-7, with 7 positions matching TRBD1. CDR3 length: 13 residues. The V gene's germline CDR1 is SNHLY and CDR2 FYNNEI.

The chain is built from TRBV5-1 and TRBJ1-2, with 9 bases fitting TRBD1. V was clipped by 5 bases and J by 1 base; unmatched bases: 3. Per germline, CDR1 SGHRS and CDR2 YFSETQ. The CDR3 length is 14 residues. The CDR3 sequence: CASRMDRGNYGYTF. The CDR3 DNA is TGCGCCAGCAGGATGGACAGGGGTAACTATGGCTACACCTTC. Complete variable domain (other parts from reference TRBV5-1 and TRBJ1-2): KAGVTQTPRYLIKTRGQQVTLSCSPISGHRSVSWYQQTPGQGLQFLFEYFSETQRNKGNFPGRFSGRQFSNSRSEMNVSTLELGDSALYLCASRMDRGNYGYTFGSGTRLTVV.

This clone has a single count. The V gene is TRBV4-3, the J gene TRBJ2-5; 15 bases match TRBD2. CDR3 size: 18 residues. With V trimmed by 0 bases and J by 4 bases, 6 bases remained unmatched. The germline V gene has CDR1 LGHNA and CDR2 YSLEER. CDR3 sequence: CASSQDLGLAGGSETQYF. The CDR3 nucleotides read TGCGCCAGCAGCCAAGATCTGGGACTAGCGGGGGGTTCAGAGACCCAGTACTTC.

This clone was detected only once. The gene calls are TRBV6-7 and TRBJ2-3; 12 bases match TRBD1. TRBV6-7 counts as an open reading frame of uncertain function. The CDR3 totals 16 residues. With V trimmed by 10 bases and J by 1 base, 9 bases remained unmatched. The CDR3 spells CATYGDRGRGTDTQYF. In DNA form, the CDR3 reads TGTGCCACCTATGGGGACAGGGGGCGAGGCACAGATACGCAGTATTTT.

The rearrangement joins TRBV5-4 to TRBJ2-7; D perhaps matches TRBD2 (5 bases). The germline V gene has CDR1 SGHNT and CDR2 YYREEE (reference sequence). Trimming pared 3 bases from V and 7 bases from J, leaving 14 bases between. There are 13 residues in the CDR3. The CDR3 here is CASSSVSGVEQYF. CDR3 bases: TGTGCCAGCAGCTCCGTATCCGGGGTGGAGCAGTACTTC.

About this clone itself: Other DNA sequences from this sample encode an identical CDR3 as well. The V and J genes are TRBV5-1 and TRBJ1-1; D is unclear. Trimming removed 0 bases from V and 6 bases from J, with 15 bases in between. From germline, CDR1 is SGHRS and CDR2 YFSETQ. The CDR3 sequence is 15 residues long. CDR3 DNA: TGCGCCAGCAGCTTGGCCGTTGGAGGGTTCGCTGAAGCTTTCTTT. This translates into CASSLAVGGFAEAFF.

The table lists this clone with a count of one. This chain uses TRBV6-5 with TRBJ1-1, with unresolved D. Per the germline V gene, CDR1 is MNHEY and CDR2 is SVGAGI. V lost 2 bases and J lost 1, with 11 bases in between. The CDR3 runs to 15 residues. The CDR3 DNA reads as TGTGCCAGCAGTTACACACCTTCGGGGAACACTGAAGCTTTCTTT. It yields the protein CASSYTPSGNTEAFF.

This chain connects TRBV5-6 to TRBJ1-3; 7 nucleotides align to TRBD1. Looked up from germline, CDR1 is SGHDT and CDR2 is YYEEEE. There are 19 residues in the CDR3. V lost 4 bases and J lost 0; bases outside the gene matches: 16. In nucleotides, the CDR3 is TGTGCCAGCAGCCGGTTGGGTTTAGGGGGCCGAAGCTCTGGAAACACCATATATTTT. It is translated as CASSRLGLGGRSSGNTIYF.

This CDR3 is CSVEDRSYGYTF. The CDR3 nucleotides are TGCAGCGTTGAGGACAGGAGCTATGGCTACACCTTC. J is TRBJ1-2 and V is TRBV29-1, with 7 bases lining up with TRBD1. The CDR3 runs to 12 residues. J lost 4 bases, V lost 3 bases, and 2 bases had no gene match. Germline V lookup: CDR1 SQVTM, CDR2 ANQGSEA.

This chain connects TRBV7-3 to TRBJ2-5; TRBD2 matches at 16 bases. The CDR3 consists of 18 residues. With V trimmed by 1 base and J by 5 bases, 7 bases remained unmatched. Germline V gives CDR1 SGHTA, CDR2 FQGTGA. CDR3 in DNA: TGTGCCAGCAGCTTAAAGGGACTAGCGGGGGGGCCGCGGGAGACCCAGTACTTC. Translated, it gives CASSLKGLAGGPRETQYF.

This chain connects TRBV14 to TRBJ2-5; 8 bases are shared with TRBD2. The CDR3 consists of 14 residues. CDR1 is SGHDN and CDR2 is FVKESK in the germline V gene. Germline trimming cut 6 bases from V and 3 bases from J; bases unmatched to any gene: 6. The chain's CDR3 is CASRLTSVEETQYF. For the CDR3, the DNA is TGTGCCAGCAGACTGACTAGCGTGGAAGAGACCCAGTACTTC.

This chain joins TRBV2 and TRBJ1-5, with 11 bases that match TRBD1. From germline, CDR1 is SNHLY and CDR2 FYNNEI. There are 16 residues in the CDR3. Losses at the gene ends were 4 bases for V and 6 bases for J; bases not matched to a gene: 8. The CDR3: CASSATGTGGVQPQHF. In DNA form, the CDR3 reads TGTGCCAGCAGTGCGACTGGGACAGGGGGTGTTCAGCCCCAGCATTTT.

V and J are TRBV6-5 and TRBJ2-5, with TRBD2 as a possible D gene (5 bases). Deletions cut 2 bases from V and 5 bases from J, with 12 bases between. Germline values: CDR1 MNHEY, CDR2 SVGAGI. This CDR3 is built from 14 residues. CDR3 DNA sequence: TGTGCCAGCAGTTACCGGCTAGCCGGGGAGACCCAGTACTTC. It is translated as CASSYRLAGETQYF.

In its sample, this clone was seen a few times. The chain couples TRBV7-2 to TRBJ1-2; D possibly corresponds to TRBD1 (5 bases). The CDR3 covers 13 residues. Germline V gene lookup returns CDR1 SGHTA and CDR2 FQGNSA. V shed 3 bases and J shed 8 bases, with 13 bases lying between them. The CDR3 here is CASSFSTEGGYTF. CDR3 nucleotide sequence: TGTGCCAGCAGCTTTTCGACAGAAGGGGGCTACACCTTC.

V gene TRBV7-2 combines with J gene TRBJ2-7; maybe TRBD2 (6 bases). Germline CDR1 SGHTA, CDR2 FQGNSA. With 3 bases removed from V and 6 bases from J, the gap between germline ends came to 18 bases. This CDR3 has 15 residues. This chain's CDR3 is CASSFRTQSGFEQYF. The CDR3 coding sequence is TGTGCCAGCAGCTTTCGGACTCAGAGCGGGTTCGAGCAGTACTTC. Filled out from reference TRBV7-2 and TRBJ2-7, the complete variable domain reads GAGVSQSPSNKVTEKGKDVELRCDPISGHTALYWYRQSLGQGLEFLIYFQGNSAPDKSGLPSDRFSAERTGGSVSTLTIQRTQQEDSAVYLCASSFRTQSGFEQYFGPGTRLTVT.

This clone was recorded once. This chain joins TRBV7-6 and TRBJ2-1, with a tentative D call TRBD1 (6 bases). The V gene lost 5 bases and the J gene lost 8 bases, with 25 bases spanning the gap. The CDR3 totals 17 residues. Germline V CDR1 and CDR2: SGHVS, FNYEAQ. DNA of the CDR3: TGTGCCAGCAGCGCCCTTATTGGGACAAACGGAATCCATGAGCAGTTCTTC. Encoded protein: CASSALIGTNGIHEQFF.

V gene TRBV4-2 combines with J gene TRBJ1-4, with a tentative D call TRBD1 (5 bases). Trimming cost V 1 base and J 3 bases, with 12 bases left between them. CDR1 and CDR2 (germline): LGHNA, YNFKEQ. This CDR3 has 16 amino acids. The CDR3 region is CASSQGGRASNEKLFF. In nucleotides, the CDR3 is TGTGCCAGCAGCCAAGGGGGCAGGGCTTCTAATGAAAAACTGTTTTTT.

CDR3 coding DNA: TGTGCCAGCAGCTTAGAAAGGGGACAGGGAGGACTGTTTTTT. Translating it yields CASSLERGQGGLFF. J is TRBJ1-4 and V is TRBV7-9, with 9 bases identical to TRBD1. Unmatched junction bases numbered 7, after V lost 1 base and J lost 13 bases. CDR1 is SEHNR and CDR2 is FQNEAQ in the germline V gene (reference sequence). CDR3 size: 14 residues. The whole variable domain, filled in from reference TRBV7-9 and TRBJ1-4, reads DTGVSQNPRHKITKRGQNVTFRCDPISEHNRLYWYRQTLGQGPEFLTYFQNEAQLEKSRLLSDRFSAERPKGSFSTLEIQRTEQGDSAMYLCASSLERGQGGLFFGSGTQLSVL.

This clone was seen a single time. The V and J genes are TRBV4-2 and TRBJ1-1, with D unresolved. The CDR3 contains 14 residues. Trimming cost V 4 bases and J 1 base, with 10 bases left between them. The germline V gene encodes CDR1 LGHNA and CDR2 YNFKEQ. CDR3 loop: CASSPPGENTEAFF. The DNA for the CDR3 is TGTGCCAGCAGCCCACCTGGAGAGAACACTGAAGCTTTCTTT.

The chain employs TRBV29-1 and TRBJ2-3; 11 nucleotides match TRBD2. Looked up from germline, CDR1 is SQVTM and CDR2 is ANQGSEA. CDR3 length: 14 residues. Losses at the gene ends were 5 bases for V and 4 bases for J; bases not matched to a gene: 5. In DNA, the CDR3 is TGCAGCGTTCTTAGCGGGGGGGCCCCAGATACGCAGTATTTT. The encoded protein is CSVLSGGAPDTQYF.

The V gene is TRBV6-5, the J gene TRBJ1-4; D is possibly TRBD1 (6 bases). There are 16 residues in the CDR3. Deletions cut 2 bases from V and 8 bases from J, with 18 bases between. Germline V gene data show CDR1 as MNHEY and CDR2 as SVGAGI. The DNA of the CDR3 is TGTGCCAGCAGTTACCTACGTGGGGGCACTGAAGAAAAACTGTTTTTT. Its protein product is CASSYLRGGTEEKLFF.

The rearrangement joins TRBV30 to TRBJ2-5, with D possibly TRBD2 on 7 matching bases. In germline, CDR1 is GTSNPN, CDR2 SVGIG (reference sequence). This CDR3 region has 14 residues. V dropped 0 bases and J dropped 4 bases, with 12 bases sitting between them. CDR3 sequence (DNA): TGTGCCTGGAGTGTGAGGGGGGGCCCAGAGACCCAGTACTTC. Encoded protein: CAWSVRGGPETQYF.

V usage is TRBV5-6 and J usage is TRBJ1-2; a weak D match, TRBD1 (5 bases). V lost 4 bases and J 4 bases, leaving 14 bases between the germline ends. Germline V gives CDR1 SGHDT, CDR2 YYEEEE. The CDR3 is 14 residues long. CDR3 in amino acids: CASSPGGSFYGYTF. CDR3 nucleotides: TGTGCCAGCAGCCCGGGGGGTTCCTTCTATGGCTACACCTTC.

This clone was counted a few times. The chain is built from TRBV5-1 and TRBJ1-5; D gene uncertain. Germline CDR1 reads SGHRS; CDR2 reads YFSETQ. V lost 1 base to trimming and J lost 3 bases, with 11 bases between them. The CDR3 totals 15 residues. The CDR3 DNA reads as TGCGCCAGCAGCTTGACCATTGGACTCAATCAGCCCCAGCATTTT. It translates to CASSLTIGLNQPQHF. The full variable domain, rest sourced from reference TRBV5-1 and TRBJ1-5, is KAGVTQTPRYLIKTRGQQVTLSCSPISGHRSVSWYQQTPGQGLQFLFEYFSETQRNKGNFPGRFSGRQFSNSRSEMNVSTLELGDSALYLCASSLTIGLNQPQHFGDGTRLSIL.

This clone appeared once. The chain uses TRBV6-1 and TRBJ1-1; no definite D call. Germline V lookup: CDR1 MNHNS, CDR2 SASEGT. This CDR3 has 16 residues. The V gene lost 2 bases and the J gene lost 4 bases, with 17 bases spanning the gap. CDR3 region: CASSEPGFHGITEAFF. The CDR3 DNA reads TGTGCCAGCAGTGAACCCGGTTTCCACGGTATCACTGAAGCTTTCTTT.

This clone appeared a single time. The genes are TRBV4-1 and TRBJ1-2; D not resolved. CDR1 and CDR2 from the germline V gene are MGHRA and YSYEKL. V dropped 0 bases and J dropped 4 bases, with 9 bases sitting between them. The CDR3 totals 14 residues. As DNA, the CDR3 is TGCGCCAGCAGCCAAGATGAACAGTCCTATGGCTACACCTTC. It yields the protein CASSQDEQSYGYTF.

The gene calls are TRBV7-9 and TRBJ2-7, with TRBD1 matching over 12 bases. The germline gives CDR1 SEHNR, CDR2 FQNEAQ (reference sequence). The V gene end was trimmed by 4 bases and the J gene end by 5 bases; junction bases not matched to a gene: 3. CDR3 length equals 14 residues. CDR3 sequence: CASSWGQGANEQYF. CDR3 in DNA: TGTGCCAGCAGCTGGGGACAGGGGGCGAACGAGCAGTACTTC.

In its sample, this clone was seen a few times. The CDR3 DNA sequence: TGTGCCAGTAGTATAGCCGGGACACTCAATCAGCCCCAGCATTTT. Translating it yields CASSIAGTLNQPQHF. The rearrangement uses TRBV19 and TRBJ1-5; TRBD1 is a possible D gene (6 bases). The CDR3 length is 15 residues. V lost 1 base and J 3 bases, leaving 10 bases between the germline ends. From germline, CDR1 is LNHDA and CDR2 SQIVND (reference sequence).